The 19 T cell receptor beta chains below were found in one sample sequenced in a study of cytotoxic CD8 clonotypes in ibrutinib-treated CLL. Profiled with immunoSEQ multiplex PCR; TCRdb holds only in-frame clones, not every one. Of approximately 130,000 clones listed, less than 90% are singletons. Material: PBMCs, obtained after 24 months of ibrutinib treatment. The receptors here all came from a human donor with chronic lymphocytic leukemia.

The rearrangement joins TRBV5-1 to TRBJ2-2; D ambiguous. Trimming pared 3 bases from V and 6 bases from J, leaving 3 bases between. Germline assignment: CDR1 SGHRS and CDR2 YFSETQ. This CDR3 is 11 amino acids long. In DNA, the CDR3 is TGCGCCAGCAGCTCCCCCGGGGAGCTGTTTTTT. Translated: CASSSPGELFF. The full variable domain, in which reference TRBV5-1 and TRBJ2-2 provide the parts outside the CDR3, is KAGVTQTPRYLIKTRGQQVTLSCSPISGHRSVSWYQQTPGQGLQFLFEYFSETQRNKGNFPGRFSGRQFSNSRSEMNVSTLELGDSALYLCASSSPGELFFGEGSRLTVL.

The CDR3 protein is CASSLDRDYGYTF. Written as DNA, the CDR3 is TGCGCCAGCAGCTTGGACAGGGACTATGGCTACACCTTC. The J gene is TRBJ1-2, the V gene TRBV5-1, with D possibly TRBD1 on 6 matching bases. Germline lookup yields CDR1 SGHRS and CDR2 YFSETQ. The CDR3 is 13 amino acids. The ends were cut back, 0 bases at V and 3 bases at J, with 6 bases in the middle.

The V and J genes are TRBV21-1 and TRBJ1-2. TRBV21-1 is recorded as a pseudogene. The length of the CDR3 is 15 residues. CDR3 loop: CASSKVGRAGDGYTF. Here the CDR3 DNA reads TGTGCCAGCAGCAAAGTCGGTAGGGCTGGGGATGGCTACACCTTC.

V and J are TRBV5-4 and TRBJ2-7; D not certain. The germline CDR1 and CDR2 sequences are SGHNT and YYREEE (reference sequence). V gave up 1 base and J gave up 7 bases, with 12 bases separating them. This CDR3 region has 13 residues. In DNA, the CDR3 is TGTGCCAGCAGCTTGCCCCTCCCGATGGAGCAGTACTTC. Translating gives CASSLPLPMEQYF.

The V gene is TRBV15, the J gene TRBJ1-4; no clear D gene. V shed 0 bases and J shed 8 bases, with 13 bases lying between them. Germline CDR1 is LNHNV and CDR2 is YYDKDF (reference sequence). This CDR3 contains 15 residues. The CDR3 nucleotides read TGTGCCACCAGCAGAGATAAGTCGGCAGTCGAAAAACTGTTTTTT. Translation: CATSRDKSAVEKLFF.

The chain uses TRBV9 and TRBJ2-3; D remains unclear. This CDR3 spans 12 amino acids. In germline, CDR1 is SGDLS, CDR2 YYNGEE. V lost 0 bases to trimming and J lost 7 bases, with 6 bases between them. CDR3 sequence: CASSVVENTQYF. The CDR3 region has the DNA TGTGCCAGCAGCGTAGTTGAGAATACGCAGTATTTT.

This clone was recorded a few times. The CDR3 protein is CASSPTGGHNSPLHF. The CDR3 coding sequence is TGTGCCAGCTCACCGACAGGGGGCCATAATTCACCCCTCCACTTT. This chain links TRBV18 with TRBJ1-6; 10 nucleotides agree with TRBD1. CDR1 is KGHSH, CDR2 LQKENI, per germline. V gave up 3 bases and J gave up 5 bases; unmatched junction bases: 1. This CDR3 has 15 amino acids.

CDR3 in DNA: TGTGCCAGCAGTTACTCGACGGTAGTCCGCACCTACGAGCAGTACTTC. Protein: CASSYSTVVRTYEQYF. The chain links TRBV6-5 to TRBJ2-7; D is ambiguous. V lost 0 bases, J lost 2 bases, and 14 bases lay in between. The CDR3 is made up of 16 amino acids. Germline V gives CDR1 MNHEY, CDR2 SVGAGI.

In this sample, this clone turned up a few times. The V gene is TRBV5-1, the J gene TRBJ1-2; perhaps TRBD1 as D (6 bases). Per germline, CDR1 SGHRS and CDR2 YFSETQ. Trimming pared 6 bases from V and 4 bases from J, leaving 13 bases between. The CDR3 is made up of 13 amino acids. CDR3 protein: CASMEGEGYGYTF. The CDR3 DNA sequence: TGCGCCAGCATGGAGGGGGAGGGCTATGGCTACACCTTC.

CDR3 nucleotides: TGTGCCAGCTTCTTCACGGGGCAGCTGGACACTGAAGCTTTCTTT. Amino acids: CASFFTGQLDTEAFF. The chain is built from TRBV18 and TRBJ1-1; tentative D call: TRBD1 (5 bases). CDR1 and CDR2 (germline): KGHSH, LQKENI. V lost 7 bases, J lost 3 bases, and 18 bases lay in between. The CDR3 covers 15 residues.

The rearrangement uses TRBV11-2 and TRBJ1-4, with D hard to call. The CDR3 extends over 15 amino acids. CDR1 SGHAT and CDR2 FQNNGV come from the germline V gene. The V end lost 0 bases, the J end lost 0 bases, and 5 bases lay between the germline ends. CDR3 region: CASSLDVATNEKLFF. The CDR3 DNA reads TGTGCCAGCAGCTTAGACGTTGCAACTAATGAAAAACTGTTTTTT.

V gene TRBV7-9 combines with J gene TRBJ1-1; maybe TRBD1 (5 bases). The germline V gene encodes CDR1 SEHNR and CDR2 FQNEAQ (reference sequence). V was cut by 8 bases and J by 0 bases, with 13 bases left in between. The length of the CDR3 is 14 residues. CDR3 bases: TGTGCCAGCCTGTACCTGACAGTGAACACTGAAGCTTTCTTT. This codes for CASLYLTVNTEAFF.

V and J are TRBV29-1 and TRBJ1-2; D gene ambiguous. The V gene's germline CDR1 is SQVTM and CDR2 ANQGSEA. V was shortened by 4 bases and J by 6 bases, with 3 bases between the two germline ends. The CDR3 runs 9 residues. This chain's CDR3 is CSVGDGYTF. In DNA, the CDR3 is TGCAGCGTTGGGGATGGCTACACCTTC.

The DNA for the CDR3 is TGTGCCAGCTCACCACCTAGCGGGGGTGATACGCAGTATTTT. This codes for CASSPPSGGDTQYF. The V and J genes are TRBV18 and TRBJ2-3; 9 bases fit TRBD2. From germline, CDR1 is KGHSH and CDR2 LQKENI. CDR3 size: 14 residues. V lost 0 bases and J lost 6; bases outside the gene matches: 1.

The chain uses TRBV14 and TRBJ1-2; 10 bases line up with TRBD1. Per the germline V gene, CDR1 is SGHDN and CDR2 is FVKESK. Trimming removed 6 bases from V and 6 bases from J; junction bases left unmatched: 7. The CDR3 totals 14 residues. This CDR3 reads CASRQTGTGDGYTF. CDR3 bases: TGTGCCAGCAGACAAACCGGGACAGGGGATGGCTACACCTTC.

CDR3 coding DNA: TGTGCCAGCAGCCGAGGACAGGGGGGAACCGGGGAGCTGTTTTTT. Translating gives CASSRGQGGTGELFF. The chain combines TRBV27 with TRBJ2-2, with 10 bases matching TRBD1. This CDR3 contains 15 residues. J gave up 5 bases and V 6 bases, and 6 bases lay outside the gene matches. Germline V gene sequence: CDR1 MNHEY, CDR2 SMNVEV (reference sequence).

In the case of this clone: One junction end disagrees with the germline gene, perhaps due to a read error. The chain links TRBV4-3 to TRBJ1-2, with a possible D match to TRBD1 (6 bases). The CDR3 runs 13 residues. Germline CDR1 and CDR2: LGHNA and YSLEER. CDR3 sequence reads: CASSQEPSSDSLF. CDR3 DNA sequence: TGCGCCAGCAGCCAAGAACCGTCGTCGGACAGTCTTTTC.

The rearrangement joins TRBV19 to TRBJ1-1; D remains unclear. Germline CDR1 and CDR2: LNHDA and SQIVND (reference sequence). V gave up 4 bases and J gave up 1 base, with 4 bases separating them. The CDR3 has 12 amino acids. The DNA for the CDR3 is TGTGCCAGTAGTAGGGGGAACACTGAAGCTTTCTTT. This sequence encodes CASSRGNTEAFF.

V is TRBV7-6 and J is TRBJ1-6; tentatively, D is TRBD1 (5 bases). The V end lost 6 bases, the J end lost 8 bases, and 17 bases lay between the germline ends. The germline CDR1 and CDR2 sequences are SGHVS and FNYEAQ. The CDR3 spans 15 residues. The CDR3 nucleotides are TGTGCCAGCAGTAAGGAGACAGAGGCGCATTCACCCCTCCACTTT. As protein: CASSKETEAHSPLHF.